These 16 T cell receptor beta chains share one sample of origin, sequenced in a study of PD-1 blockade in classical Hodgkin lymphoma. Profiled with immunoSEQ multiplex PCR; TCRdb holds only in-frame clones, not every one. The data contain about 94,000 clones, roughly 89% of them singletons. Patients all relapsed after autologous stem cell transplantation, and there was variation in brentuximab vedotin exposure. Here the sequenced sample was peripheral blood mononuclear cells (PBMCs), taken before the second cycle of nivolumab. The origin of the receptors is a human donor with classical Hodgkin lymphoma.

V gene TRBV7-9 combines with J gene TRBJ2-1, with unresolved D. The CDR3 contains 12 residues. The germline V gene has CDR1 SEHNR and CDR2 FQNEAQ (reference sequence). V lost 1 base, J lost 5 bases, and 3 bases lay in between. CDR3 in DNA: TGTGCCAGCAGCTTAGATAACAATGAGCAGTTCTTC. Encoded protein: CASSLDNNEQFF.

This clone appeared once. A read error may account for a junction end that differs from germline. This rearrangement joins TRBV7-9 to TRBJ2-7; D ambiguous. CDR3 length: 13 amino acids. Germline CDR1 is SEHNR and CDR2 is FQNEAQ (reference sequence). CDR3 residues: CANSLVSGYEQYF. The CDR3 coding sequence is TGTGCCAACAGCTTAGTATCCGGGTACGAGCAGTACTTC.

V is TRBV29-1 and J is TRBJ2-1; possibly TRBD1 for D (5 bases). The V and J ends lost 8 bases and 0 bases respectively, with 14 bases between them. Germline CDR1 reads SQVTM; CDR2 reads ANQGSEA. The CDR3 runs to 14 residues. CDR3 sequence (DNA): TGCAGCATTCCCCGTGACAGCTCCTACAATGAGCAGTTCTTC. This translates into CSIPRDSSYNEQFF.

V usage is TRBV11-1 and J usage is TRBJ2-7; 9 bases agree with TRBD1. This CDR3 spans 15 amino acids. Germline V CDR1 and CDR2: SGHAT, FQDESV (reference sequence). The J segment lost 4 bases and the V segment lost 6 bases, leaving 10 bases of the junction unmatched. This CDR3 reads CASSFTGTGSYEQYF. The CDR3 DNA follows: TGTGCCAGCAGTTTCACCGGGACAGGGTCTTACGAGCAGTACTTC.

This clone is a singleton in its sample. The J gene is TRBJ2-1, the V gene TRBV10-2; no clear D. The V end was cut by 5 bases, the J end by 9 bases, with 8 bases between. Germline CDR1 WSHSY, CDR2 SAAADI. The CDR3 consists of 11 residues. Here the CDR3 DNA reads TGCGCCAGCAGTTCATCGGGTGAGCAGTTCTTC. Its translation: CASSSSGEQFF.

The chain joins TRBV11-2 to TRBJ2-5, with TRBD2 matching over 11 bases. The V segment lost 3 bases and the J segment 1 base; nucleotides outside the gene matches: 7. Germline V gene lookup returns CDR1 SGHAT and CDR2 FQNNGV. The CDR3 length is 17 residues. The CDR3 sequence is CASSFGTSGRLQETQYF. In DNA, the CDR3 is TGTGCCAGCAGCTTCGGGACTAGCGGACGCCTCCAAGAGACCCAGTACTTC.

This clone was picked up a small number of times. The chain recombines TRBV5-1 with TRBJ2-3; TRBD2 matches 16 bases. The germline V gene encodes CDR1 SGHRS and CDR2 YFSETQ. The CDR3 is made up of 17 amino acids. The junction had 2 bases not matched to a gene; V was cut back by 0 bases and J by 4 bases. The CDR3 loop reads CASSLEGLAGGPDTQYF. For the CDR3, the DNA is TGCGCCAGCAGCTTGGAGGGACTAGCGGGGGGGCCAGATACGCAGTATTTT. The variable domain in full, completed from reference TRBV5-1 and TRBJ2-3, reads KAGVTQTPRYLIKTRGQQVTLSCSPISGHRSVSWYQQTPGQGLQFLFEYFSETQRNKGNFPGRFSGRQFSNSRSEMNVSTLELGDSALYLCASSLEGLAGGPDTQYFGPGTRLTVL.

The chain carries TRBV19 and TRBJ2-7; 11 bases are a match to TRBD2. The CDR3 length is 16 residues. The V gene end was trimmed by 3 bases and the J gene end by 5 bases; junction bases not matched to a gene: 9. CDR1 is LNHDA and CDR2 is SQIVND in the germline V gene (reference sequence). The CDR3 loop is CASSMYAGLAVNEQYF. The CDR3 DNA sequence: TGTGCCAGTAGTATGTACGCGGGACTAGCGGTTAACGAGCAGTACTTC.

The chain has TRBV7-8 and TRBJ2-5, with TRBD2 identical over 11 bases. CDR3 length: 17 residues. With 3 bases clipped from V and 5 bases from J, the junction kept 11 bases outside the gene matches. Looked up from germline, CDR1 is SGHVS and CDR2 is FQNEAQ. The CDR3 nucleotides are TGTGCCAGCAGCTTCCGGACCGGGACTAGCGGTCGGGAGACCCAGTACTTC. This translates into CASSFRTGTSGRETQYF.

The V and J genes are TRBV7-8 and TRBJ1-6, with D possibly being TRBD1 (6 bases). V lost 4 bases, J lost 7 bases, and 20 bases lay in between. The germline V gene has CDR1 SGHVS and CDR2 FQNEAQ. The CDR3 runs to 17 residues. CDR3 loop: CASSYPLPGQENSPLHF. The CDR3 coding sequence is TGTGCCAGCAGCTACCCACTACCGGGACAAGAGAATTCACCCCTCCACTTT.

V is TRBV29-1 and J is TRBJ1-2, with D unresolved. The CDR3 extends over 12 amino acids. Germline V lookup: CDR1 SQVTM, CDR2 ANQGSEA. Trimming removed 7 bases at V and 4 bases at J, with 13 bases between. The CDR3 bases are TGCAGCGCCCATCTAGGAGCCTATGGCTACACCTTC. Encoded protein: CSAHLGAYGYTF. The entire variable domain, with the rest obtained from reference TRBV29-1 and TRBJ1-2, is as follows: SAVISQKPSRDICQRGTSLTIQCQVDSQVTMMFWYRQQPGQSLTLIATANQGSEATYESGFVIDKFPISRPNLTFSTLTVSNMSPEDSSIYLCSAHLGAYGYTFGSGTRLTVV.

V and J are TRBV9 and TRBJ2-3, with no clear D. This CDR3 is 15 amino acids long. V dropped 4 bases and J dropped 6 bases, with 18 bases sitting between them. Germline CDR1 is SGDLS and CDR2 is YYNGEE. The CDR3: CASSILFSPSDTQYF. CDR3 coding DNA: TGTGCCAGCAGCATCCTCTTCTCCCCTTCGGATACGCAGTATTTT.

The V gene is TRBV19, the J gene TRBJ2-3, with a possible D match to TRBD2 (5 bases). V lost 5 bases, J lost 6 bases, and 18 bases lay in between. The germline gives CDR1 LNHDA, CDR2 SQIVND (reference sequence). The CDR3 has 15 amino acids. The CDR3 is CASSLGRGPSDTQYF. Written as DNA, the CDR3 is TGTGCCAGTAGTCTTGGGCGCGGGCCTAGTGATACGCAGTATTTT. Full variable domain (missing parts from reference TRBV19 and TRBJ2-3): DGGITQSPKYLFRKEGQNVTLSCEQNLNHDAMYWYRQDPGQGLRLIYYSQIVNDFQKGDIAEGYSVSREKKESFPLTVTSAQKNPTAFYLCASSLGRGPSDTQYFGPGTRLTVL.

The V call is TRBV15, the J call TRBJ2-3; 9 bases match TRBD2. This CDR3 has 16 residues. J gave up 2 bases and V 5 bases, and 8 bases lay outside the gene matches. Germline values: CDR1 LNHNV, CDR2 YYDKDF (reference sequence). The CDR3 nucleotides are TGTGCCACCAGCGTAGAGAGCGGGAGGATCACAGATACGCAGTATTTT. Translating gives CATSVESGRITDTQYF.

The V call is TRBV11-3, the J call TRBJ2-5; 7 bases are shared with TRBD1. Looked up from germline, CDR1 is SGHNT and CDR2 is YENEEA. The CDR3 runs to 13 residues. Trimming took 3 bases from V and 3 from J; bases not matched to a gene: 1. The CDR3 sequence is CASSFDREETQYF. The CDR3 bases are TGTGCCAGCAGCTTTGACAGGGAAGAGACCCAGTACTTC.

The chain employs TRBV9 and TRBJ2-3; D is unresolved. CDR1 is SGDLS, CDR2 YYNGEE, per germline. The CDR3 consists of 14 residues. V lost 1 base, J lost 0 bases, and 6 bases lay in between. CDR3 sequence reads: CASSVSHSTDTQYF. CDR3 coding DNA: TGTGCCAGCAGCGTATCTCACAGCACAGATACGCAGTATTTT.